Below are 20 T cell receptor beta chains sequenced from a single sample in a study of cytomegalovirus exposure and HLA in healthy donors (dated by TCRdb to the late 2010s). Libraries were prepared through the immunoSEQ multiplex PCR assay. The multiplex PCR relied on a mix of 60 forward primers for TCR Vbeta segments and 13 reverse primers for TCR Jbeta segments. The source is immuneACCESS, and TCRdb retained only in-frame sequences with V and J called. Part of the clones is not carried over; for the studies checked, unresolved V genes explain less than half of this, and the remainder is unexplained. The sample profile shows roughly 200,000 clones; under 70% of them were found once. Clones ranked in the top ten supply less than 3% of the sample. The sequenced material came from PBMCs. These receptors were obtained from a man in his forties in good health and CMV-seropositive.

The chain recombines TRBV29-1 with TRBJ2-1; 7 bases line up with TRBD1. V dropped 4 bases and J dropped 4; count of bases not matched to a gene: 4. This CDR3 comprises 13 residues. Germline lookup yields CDR1 SQVTM and CDR2 ANQGSEA. This CDR3 reads CSVVQGVYNEQFF. The CDR3 DNA reads TGCAGCGTTGTTCAGGGGGTTTACAATGAGCAGTTCTTC.

The rearrangement links TRBV15 to TRBJ2-5; D might be TRBD2 (5 bases). CDR1 LNHNV and CDR2 YYDKDF come from the germline V gene (reference sequence). The CDR3 loop spans 19 amino acids. V was shortened by 0 bases and J by 3 bases, with 23 bases between the two germline ends. The CDR3 DNA sequence: TGTGCCACCAGCAGAGATACGGGCGGGCCGGTTTATGCGGAAGAGACCCAGTACTTC. This gives the protein CATSRDTGGPVYAEETQYF.

The chain recombines TRBV6-5 with TRBJ1-1, with TRBD1 matching over 7 bases. CDR1 is MNHEY, CDR2 SVGAGI, per germline. Germline trimming cut 6 bases from V and 1 base from J; bases unmatched to any gene: 5. CDR3 length: 14 amino acids. The CDR3 DNA sequence: TGTGCCAGCAGACTCTGGACAGGGAACACTGAAGCTTTCTTT. Its translation is CASRLWTGNTEAFF.

The chain couples TRBV21-1 to TRBJ1-6. TRBV21-1 is listed as a pseudogene. This CDR3 region has 20 residues. In nucleotides, the CDR3 is TGTGCCAGCAGCAAAAGGGAGGGAATAGGCCGGCAGGGGTATAATTCACCCCTCCACTTT. This gives the protein CASSKREGIGRQGYNSPLHF.

CDR3 sequence: CASSPHTGTGGSYEQYF. The CDR3 region has the DNA TGTGCCAGCAGTCCTCACACCGGGACAGGGGGCTCCTACGAGCAGTACTTC. J is TRBJ2-7 and V is TRBV28, with 11 bases matching TRBD1. J gave up 0 bases and V 5 bases, and 9 bases lay outside the gene matches. CDR3 size: 17 residues. Germline V gene lookup returns CDR1 MDHEN and CDR2 SYDVKM.

V is TRBV18 and J is TRBJ1-2; weak D call: TRBD1 (5 bases). This CDR3 is built from 16 residues. The germline V gene encodes CDR1 KGHSH and CDR2 LQKENI. Trimming shortened V by 5 bases and J by 4 bases, and 20 bases separated the two germline ends. The CDR3 DNA follows: TGTGCCAGCTCAACCCTCGAGGAGGGGAGGGGCTATGGCTACACCTTC. Translated, it gives CASSTLEEGRGYGYTF.

This sequence joins TRBV29-1 and TRBJ1-1, with 10 bases matching TRBD1. Trimming cost V 8 bases and J 3 bases; bases outside gene matches: 6. Looked up from germline, CDR1 is SQVTM and CDR2 is ANQGSEA. The CDR3 length is 13 residues. The CDR3 nucleotides read TGCAGCACGTGGGACAGGGGATACACTGAAGCTTTCTTT. It specifies CSTWDRGYTEAFF.

The chain links TRBV11-2 to TRBJ1-2; D is undetermined. V was trimmed by 2 bases and J by 6 bases, leaving 19 bases between them. The CDR3 runs to 16 residues. The germline V gene has CDR1 SGHAT and CDR2 FQNNGV. CDR3 sequence reads: CASSLPTIRVNNGYTF. CDR3 sequence (DNA): TGTGCCAGCAGCTTACCTACCATCCGTGTGAATAATGGCTACACCTTC.

Only a few counts were recorded for this clone. The CDR3 loop is CASSLGAGNQPQHF. CDR3 nucleotide sequence: TGTGCCAGCAGCTTAGGGGCAGGGAATCAGCCCCAGCATTTT. The chain joins TRBV7-2 to TRBJ1-5; a possible D gene is TRBD1 (5 bases). Trimming shortened V by 1 base and J by 4 bases, and 8 bases separated the two germline ends. The CDR3 length is 14 residues. Germline V CDR1 and CDR2: SGHTA, FQGNSA.

The genes are TRBV6-1 and TRBJ2-4; TRBD1 might be the D (5 bases). Trimming shortened V by 2 bases and J by 1 base, and 21 bases separated the two germline ends. The CDR3 has 19 amino acids. Looked up from germline, CDR1 is MNHNS and CDR2 is SASEGT. CDR3: CASSETVGRPAMAKNIQYF. The CDR3 DNA sequence: TGTGCCAGCAGTGAAACCGTGGGGCGACCCGCTATGGCCAAAAACATTCAGTACTTC.

This sequence joins TRBV11-2 and TRBJ1-1; tentative D call: TRBD1 (5 bases). Trimming removed 4 bases at V and 7 bases at J, with 16 bases between. The CDR3 runs to 14 residues. Germline CDR1 SGHAT, CDR2 FQNNGV. The CDR3 region is CASSSGPMRSEAFF. The DNA for the CDR3 is TGTGCCAGCAGCTCAGGGCCAATGAGGAGTGAAGCTTTCTTT.

The DNA of the CDR3 is TGTGCCAGCAGCTTCGCCAGGGGACAAGGAGAGACCCAGTACTTC. It encodes CASSFARGQGETQYF. J is TRBJ2-5 and V is TRBV11-1; D might be TRBD1 (6 bases). Germline V gene lookup returns CDR1 SGHAT and CDR2 FQDESV (reference sequence). The CDR3 spans 15 residues. Trimming removed 3 bases from V and 4 bases from J, with 15 bases in between.

The chain carries TRBV28 and TRBJ1-2, with 7 nucleotides matching TRBD1. V dropped 4 bases and J dropped 2; count of bases not matched to a gene: 7. The CDR3 has 15 amino acids. The germline V gene has CDR1 MDHEN and CDR2 SYDVKM. The chain's CDR3 is CASSYQPGQNYGYTF. CDR3 DNA sequence: TGTGCCAGCAGTTACCAACCGGGACAGAACTATGGCTACACCTTC.

V is TRBV15 and J is TRBJ1-5, with a possible D match to TRBD1 (5 bases). With 2 bases removed from V and 0 bases from J, the gap between germline ends came to 11 bases. This CDR3 region has 16 residues. Germline V gene lookup returns CDR1 LNHNV and CDR2 YYDKDF (reference sequence). CDR3 residues: CATSRRGTYSNQPQHF. In nucleotides, the CDR3 is TGTGCCACCAGCAGACGCGGGACTTATAGCAATCAGCCCCAGCATTTT.

This clone was recorded a few times. CDR3 in DNA: TGTGCCAGTAGTATTGAAGGGGGCCTAGGGGAGACCCAGTACTTC. Amino acids: CASSIEGGLGETQYF. V gene TRBV19 combines with J gene TRBJ2-5, with 7 bases lining up with TRBD1. Germline CDR1 LNHDA, CDR2 SQIVND (reference sequence). J was trimmed by 5 bases and V by 3 bases; bases with no gene match: 9. There are 15 residues in the CDR3.

This rearrangement joins TRBV19 to TRBJ1-6, with 7 bases fitting TRBD1. J lost 5 bases, V lost 7 bases, and 5 bases had no gene match. The CDR3 spans 14 residues. Germline CDR1 reads LNHDA; CDR2 reads SQIVND (reference sequence). Here the CDR3 reads CASKGAGDNSPLHF. The CDR3 coding sequence is TGTGCCAGTAAGGGGGCAGGGGATAATTCACCCCTCCACTTT.

The chain is built from TRBV7-9 and TRBJ1-5; D is possibly TRBD1 (5 bases). V lost 6 bases to trimming and J lost 0 bases, with 9 bases between them. The CDR3 contains 14 residues. The germline V gene encodes CDR1 SEHNR and CDR2 FQNEAQ (reference sequence). In DNA, the CDR3 is TGTGCCAGCAGTCCAGACAGTAGCAATCAGCCCCAGCATTTT. This gives the protein CASSPDSSNQPQHF.

J is TRBJ1-2 and V is TRBV7-9; D uncertain. This CDR3 contains 15 residues. Trimming left V 1 base short and J 1 base short, with 10 bases between. Per germline, CDR1 SEHNR and CDR2 FQNEAQ (reference sequence). The CDR3 reads CASSLDPGLNYGYTF. CDR3 nucleotide sequence: TGTGCCAGCAGCTTAGATCCTGGACTTAACTATGGCTACACCTTC.

The chain combines TRBV2 with TRBJ2-2, with TRBD1 as a possible D gene (5 bases). The CDR3 runs 12 residues. Germline values: CDR1 SNHLY, CDR2 FYNNEI. V lost 6 bases to trimming and J lost 6 bases, with 8 bases between them. CDR3 amino acids: CASRQGAGELFF. CDR3 DNA: TGTGCCAGCAGGCAGGGCGCCGGGGAGCTGTTTTTT.

This clone was found a few times. The J gene is TRBJ1-3, the V gene TRBV28; D is possibly TRBD1 (6 bases). The V gene's germline CDR1 is MDHEN and CDR2 SYDVKM. The CDR3 runs 16 residues. Trimming cost V 4 bases and J 0 bases, with 13 bases left between them. CDR3: CASSSPGGRSGNTIYF. CDR3 sequence (DNA): TGTGCCAGCAGTTCCCCGGGGGGGCGCTCTGGAAACACCATATATTTT. Together with reference TRBV28 and TRBJ1-3, the CDR3 gives the full variable domain: DVKVTQSSRYLVKRTGEKVFLECVQDMDHENMFWYRQDPGLGLRLIYFSYDVKMKEKGDIPEGYSVSREKKERFSLILESASTNQTSMYLCASSSPGGRSGNTIYFGEGSWLTVV.